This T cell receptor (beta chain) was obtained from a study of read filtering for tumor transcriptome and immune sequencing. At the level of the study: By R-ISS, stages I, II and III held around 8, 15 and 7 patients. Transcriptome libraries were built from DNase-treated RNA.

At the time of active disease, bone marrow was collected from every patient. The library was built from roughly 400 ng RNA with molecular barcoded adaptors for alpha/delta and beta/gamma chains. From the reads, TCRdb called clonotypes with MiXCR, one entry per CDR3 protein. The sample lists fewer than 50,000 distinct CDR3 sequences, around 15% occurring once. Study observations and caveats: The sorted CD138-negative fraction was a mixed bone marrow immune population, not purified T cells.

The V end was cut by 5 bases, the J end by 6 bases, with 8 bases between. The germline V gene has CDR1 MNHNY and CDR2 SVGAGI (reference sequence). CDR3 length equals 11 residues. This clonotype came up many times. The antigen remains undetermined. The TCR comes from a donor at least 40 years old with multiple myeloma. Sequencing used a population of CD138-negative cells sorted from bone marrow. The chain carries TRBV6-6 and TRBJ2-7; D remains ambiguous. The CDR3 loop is CASSLGREQYF. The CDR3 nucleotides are TGTGCCAGCAGTCTCGGGCGCGAGCAGTACTTC.